The 26 T cell receptor beta chains below all came from one sample that was sequenced in a study of blood T cell repertoires in COVID-19. The table came from immunoSEQ multiplex PCR; TCRdb's copy has only in-frame clones and leaves some out. Among about 150,000 clones listed, around 84% were seen once. Sequencing was carried out using PBMCs or T cells enriched from blood (not recorded which). Receptors originate from a woman aged 45-65 years who had been exposed to COVID-19.

This chain uses TRBV4-3 with TRBJ1-1, with TRBD1 matching 8 bases. Losses at the gene ends were 1 base for V and 1 base for J; bases not matched to a gene: 2. The CDR3 totals 15 residues. CDR1 and CDR2 (germline): LGHNA, YSLEER. DNA of the CDR3: TGCGCCAGCAGCCAAGGGGACAGGTCGAACACTGAAGCTTTCTTT. Translated, it gives CASSQGDRSNTEAFF.

V usage is TRBV9 and J usage is TRBJ2-1; TRBD2 matches 7 bases. Trimming removed 3 bases from V and 8 bases from J; junction bases left unmatched: 5. The CDR3 sequence is 13 residues long. Germline assignment: CDR1 SGDLS and CDR2 YYNGEE. The CDR3 loop is CASSDLGGDEQFF. As DNA, the CDR3 is TGTGCCAGCAGCGACCTGGGAGGGGATGAGCAGTTCTTC.

This clone has just one count. V usage is TRBV5-4 and J usage is TRBJ2-3; a possible D gene is TRBD2 (5 bases). This CDR3 has 14 amino acids. V lost 1 base and J 4 bases, leaving 10 bases between the germline ends. From germline, CDR1 is SGHNT and CDR2 YYREEE (reference sequence). The CDR3, as DNA: TGTGCCAGCAGCTTGAAGACGGGATCAGATACGCAGTATTTT. Protein: CASSLKTGSDTQYF. The whole variable domain, remainder taken from reference TRBV5-4 and TRBJ2-3, is ETGVTQSPTHLIKTRGQQVTLRCSSQSGHNTVSWYQQALGQGPQFIFQYYREEENGRGNFPPRFSGLQFPNYSSELNVNALELDDSALYLCASSLKTGSDTQYFGPGTRLTVL.

The V call is TRBV14, the J call TRBJ2-7, with a tentative D call TRBD2 (6 bases). Between the trimmed V and J ends, which lost 0 bases and 0 bases, there was a span of 15 bases. There are 17 residues in the CDR3. In germline, CDR1 is SGHDN, CDR2 FVKESK. CDR3 amino acids: CASSQEDYPDFSYEQYF. The CDR3 nucleotides read TGTGCCAGCAGCCAAGAGGACTATCCGGATTTCTCCTACGAGCAGTACTTC.

The chain is built from TRBV4-2 and TRBJ2-1, with unresolved D. This CDR3 is built from 14 residues. Trimming cost V 4 bases and J 5 bases, with 12 bases left between them. The germline CDR1 and CDR2 sequences are LGHNA and YNFKEQ. The CDR3 sequence is CASSPGGLHNEQFF. CDR3 in DNA: TGTGCCAGCAGCCCCGGCGGCCTACACAATGAGCAGTTCTTC.

CDR3 in amino acids: CASSLAGSYNSPLHF. The CDR3 DNA reads as TGTGCCAGCAGTTTAGCAGGATCTTATAATTCACCCCTCCACTTT. J is TRBJ1-6 and V is TRBV27, with unresolved D. The V end was cut by 2 bases, the J end by 4 bases, with 9 bases between. Germline values: CDR1 MNHEY, CDR2 SMNVEV (reference sequence). The CDR3 is 15 residues long.

The V and J genes are TRBV15 and TRBJ2-7; possible D gene TRBD1, 5 bases. The CDR3 contains 14 residues. The V gene lost 11 bases and the J gene lost 0 bases, with 17 bases spanning the gap. Germline V gives CDR1 LNHNV, CDR2 YYDKDF (reference sequence). The CDR3 nucleotides read TGTGCCGTGGGGCGCAGTCCCAGCTCCTACGAGCAGTACTTC. Amino acids: CAVGRSPSSYEQYF.

V usage is TRBV27 and J usage is TRBJ2-3, with 7 bases matching TRBD1. Germline lookup yields CDR1 MNHEY and CDR2 SMNVEV (reference sequence). The V and J ends lost 2 bases and 0 bases, in that order; junction bases with no gene match: 5. The CDR3 has 16 residues. The CDR3 region has the DNA TGTGCCAGCAGTTTAAAGTCGGGACAGAGCACAGATACGCAGTATTTT. This translates into CASSLKSGQSTDTQYF.

The J gene is TRBJ2-1, the V gene TRBV5-1; weak D call: TRBD1 (6 bases). CDR1 and CDR2 from the germline V gene are SGHRS and YFSETQ. Trimming left V 4 bases short and J 0 bases short, with 11 bases between. The CDR3 covers 15 residues. CDR3 nucleotides: TGCGCCAGCAGCCCGGACAGTAGCTCCTACAATGAGCAGTTCTTC. This translates into CASSPDSSSYNEQFF. Drawing the rest from reference TRBV5-1 and TRBJ2-1, the complete variable domain is KAGVTQTPRYLIKTRGQQVTLSCSPISGHRSVSWYQQTPGQGLQFLFEYFSETQRNKGNFPGRFSGRQFSNSRSEMNVSTLELGDSALYLCASSPDSSSYNEQFFGPGTRLTVL.

V usage is TRBV30 and J usage is TRBJ1-1, with D tentatively TRBD1 (6 bases). V was trimmed by 2 bases and J by 1 base, leaving 14 bases between them. CDR1 is GTSNPN, CDR2 SVGIG, per germline (reference sequence). The CDR3 is 15 amino acids. The CDR3 reads CAWSTWGHENTEAFF. CDR3 coding DNA: TGTGCCTGGAGTACGTGGGGACATGAGAACACTGAAGCTTTCTTT.

The V and J genes are TRBV2 and TRBJ2-7, with a possible D match to TRBD1 (7 bases). Trimming stripped 6 bases from V and 5 bases from J, with 20 bases between. This CDR3 spans 15 amino acids. The germline gives CDR1 SNHLY, CDR2 FYNNEI. CDR3 loop: CASRQSTGRRNEQYF. The CDR3 coding sequence is TGTGCCAGCAGGCAATCGACAGGGAGGCGCAACGAGCAGTACTTC.

The chain couples TRBV4-2 to TRBJ1-6; D gene ambiguous. CDR1 is LGHNA, CDR2 YNFKEQ, per germline. CDR3 length: 15 residues. Trimming pared 1 base from V and 7 bases from J, leaving 11 bases between. The CDR3 reads CASSQVELLNSPLHF. The CDR3 bases are TGTGCCAGCAGCCAAGTGGAGCTTTTGAATTCACCCCTCCACTTT.

The V call is TRBV27, the J call TRBJ1-5; D is undetermined. The V end lost 8 bases, the J end lost 0 bases, and 14 bases lay between the germline ends. Germline loops: CDR1 MNHEY, CDR2 SMNVEV (reference sequence). The CDR3 is 15 amino acids. CDR3 DNA: TGTGCCAGCGGTCAGCGTATCTATAGCAATCAGCCCCAGCATTTT. This translates into CASGQRIYSNQPQHF.

V gene TRBV10-3 combines with J gene TRBJ1-1; 7 nucleotides match TRBD1. Germline CDR1 and CDR2: ENHRY and SYGVKD. CDR3 length equals 14 residues. Trimming removed 2 bases from V and 0 bases from J; junction bases left unmatched: 0. CDR3 amino acids: CAISEDRVNTEAFF. The CDR3 DNA sequence: TGTGCCATCAGTGAGGACAGGGTGAACACTGAAGCTTTCTTT.

The chain is built from TRBV19 and TRBJ2-5; 7 nucleotides align to TRBD1. The V and J ends lost 7 bases and 4 bases, in that order; junction bases with no gene match: 18. Per the germline V gene, CDR1 is LNHDA and CDR2 is SQIVND (reference sequence). There are 17 residues in the CDR3. The CDR3 nucleotides read TGTGCCAGTACCCCCCGGGGCCCCTGGACAGGTGGAGAGACCCAGTACTTC. Encoded protein: CASTPRGPWTGGETQYF.

V and J are TRBV19 and TRBJ1-2, with a tentative D call TRBD1 (5 bases). CDR3 length equals 14 residues. Germline V lookup: CDR1 LNHDA, CDR2 SQIVND (reference sequence). Trimming stripped 4 bases from V and 2 bases from J, with 11 bases between. CDR3 DNA: TGTGCCAGTAGTAGTGAGGGGAGGAACTATGGCTACACCTTC. This sequence encodes CASSSEGRNYGYTF.

The gene calls are TRBV7-9 and TRBJ1-1, with 9 bases aligning to TRBD1. This CDR3 spans 14 amino acids. V shed 5 bases and J 6 bases; nucleotides not matched to a gene: 7. Germline CDR1 SEHNR, CDR2 FQNEAQ (reference sequence). The CDR3 sequence: CASSPQGAVAEAFF. CDR3 nucleotide sequence: TGTGCCAGCAGCCCACAGGGGGCTGTAGCTGAAGCTTTCTTT.

This clone was recorded a few times. The chain uses TRBV5-1 and TRBJ2-7; 10 nucleotides align to TRBD1. V was clipped by 3 bases and J by 4 bases; unmatched bases: 7. In germline, CDR1 is SGHRS, CDR2 YFSETQ. This CDR3 region has 15 residues. CDR3 region: CASSSGTGVVYEQYF. Written as DNA, the CDR3 is TGCGCCAGCAGCTCCGGGACAGGGGTGGTATACGAGCAGTACTTC.

The chain has TRBV11-3 and TRBJ1-1; D gene ambiguous. The germline CDR1 and CDR2 sequences are SGHNT and YENEEA. The CDR3 totals 14 residues. V lost 4 bases and J lost 6, with 15 bases in between. The CDR3 is CASSSGYVGAEAFF. The CDR3 bases are TGTGCCAGCAGCTCCGGGTACGTTGGTGCTGAAGCTTTCTTT.

The chain is built from TRBV6-5 and TRBJ2-2, with 8 bases aligning to TRBD1. V lost 5 bases to trimming and J lost 5 bases; unmatched junction nucleotides: 4. Germline CDR1 is MNHEY and CDR2 is SVGAGI. This CDR3 is 14 amino acids long. As DNA, the CDR3 is TGTGCCAGCAGTCGGACAGGGACAACCGGGGAGCTGTTTTTT. Amino acid sequence: CASSRTGTTGELFF.

The chain links TRBV29-1 to TRBJ2-7; 8 bases match TRBD1. Germline CDR1 reads SQVTM; CDR2 reads ANQGSEA. CDR3 length equals 12 residues. V lost 7 bases to trimming and J lost 3 bases; unmatched junction nucleotides: 5. CDR3 sequence: CSGRTGYYEQYF. CDR3 in DNA: TGCAGCGGTAGGACAGGGTACTACGAGCAGTACTTC.

The chain is built from TRBV5-1 and TRBJ2-7; D perhaps matches TRBD2 (6 bases). Trimming removed 2 bases at V and 4 bases at J, with 13 bases between. CDR3 length: 14 amino acids. Per germline, CDR1 SGHRS and CDR2 YFSETQ. CDR3 amino acids: CASSLPGTQYEQYF. CDR3 bases: TGCGCCAGCAGCTTACCCGGGACTCAATACGAGCAGTACTTC.

The V call is TRBV6-5, the J call TRBJ2-1; 7 bases match TRBD1. The germline V gene has CDR1 MNHEY and CDR2 SVGAGI. V dropped 4 bases and J dropped 7; count of bases not matched to a gene: 10. The CDR3 sequence is 15 residues long. CDR3 nucleotide sequence: TGTGCCAGCAGTTCCGACAGGGTAGGAGATAATGAGCAGTTCTTC. Amino acids: CASSSDRVGDNEQFF.

The gene calls are TRBV5-8 and TRBJ2-1, with 9 bases aligning to TRBD1. Germline CDR1 SGHTS, CDR2 YDEGEE. This CDR3 comprises 14 residues. V lost 4 bases to trimming and J lost 5 bases; unmatched junction nucleotides: 4. The CDR3 loop reads CASSTGQGHNEQFF. In DNA, the CDR3 is TGTGCCAGCAGCACGGGACAGGGCCACAATGAGCAGTTCTTC.

The chain combines TRBV3-1 (or the pseudogene TRBV3-2) with TRBJ2-1; 13 bases line up with TRBD2. In germline, CDR1 is LGHDT, CDR2 YNNKEL (reference sequence). Germline trimming cut 4 bases from V and 6 bases from J; bases unmatched to any gene: 3. The CDR3 is 15 residues long. This CDR3 reads CASSRRTSGGNEQFF. Written as DNA, the CDR3 is TGTGCCAGCAGCCGCCGGACTAGCGGGGGCAATGAGCAGTTCTTC.

The rearrangement links TRBV5-1 to TRBJ1-6; D remains ambiguous. Germline V gene sequence: CDR1 SGHRS, CDR2 YFSETQ. Trimming took 5 bases from V and 5 from J, leaving 11 bases between them. The CDR3 totals 14 residues. In DNA, the CDR3 is TGCGCCAGCAGGCAAGGACTGGATAATTCACCCCTCCACTTT. It is translated as CASRQGLDNSPLHF.